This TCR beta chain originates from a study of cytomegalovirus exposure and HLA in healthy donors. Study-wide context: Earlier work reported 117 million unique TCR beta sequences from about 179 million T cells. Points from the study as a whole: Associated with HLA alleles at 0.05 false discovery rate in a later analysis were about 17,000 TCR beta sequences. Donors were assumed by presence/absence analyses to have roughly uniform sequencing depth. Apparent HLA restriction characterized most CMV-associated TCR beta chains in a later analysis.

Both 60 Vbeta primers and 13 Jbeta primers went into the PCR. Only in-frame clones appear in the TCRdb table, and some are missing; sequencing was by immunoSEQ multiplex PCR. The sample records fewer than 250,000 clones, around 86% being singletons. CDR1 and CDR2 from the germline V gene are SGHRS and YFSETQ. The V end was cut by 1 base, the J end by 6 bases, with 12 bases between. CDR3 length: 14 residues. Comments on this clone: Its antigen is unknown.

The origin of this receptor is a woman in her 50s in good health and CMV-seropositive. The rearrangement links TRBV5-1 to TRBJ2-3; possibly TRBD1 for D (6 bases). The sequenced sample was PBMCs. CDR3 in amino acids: CASSLSPGDDTQYF. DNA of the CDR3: TGCGCCAGCAGCTTGTCGCCAGGGGATGATACGCAGTATTTT.